The TCR beta chain described here comes from a study of shared clonotypes between healthy human individuals. V dropped 1 base and J dropped 5 bases, with 14 bases sitting between them. This CDR3 is 15 amino acids long. Germline V lookup: CDR1 KGHSH, CDR2 LQKENI. Study results and caveats: It was observed that roughly 5% of naive CD4 clonotypes were shared across several donors.

Of note for this clone: Its specificity is unknown.

Profiling relied on immunoSEQ multiplex PCR, and the TCRdb table lists in-frame clones only, not all of them. This table has roughly 700,000 clones, around 67% appearing once. Input material: memory CD4+ T cells sorted from blood. This sample's subset: CD45RA-negative fraction. The clonotype was recovered from a woman in her twenties or thirties in good health. The genes are TRBV18 and TRBJ2-5; D may be TRBD2 (6 bases). The CDR3 here is CASSPQSGEWETQYF. The CDR3 region has the DNA TGTGCCAGCTCACCACAGTCGGGGGAGTGGGAGACCCAGTACTTC. The complete variable domain, with remaining parts taken from reference TRBV18 and TRBJ2-5, reads NAGVMQNPRHLVRRRGQEARLRCSPMKGHSHVYWYRQLPEEGLKFMVYLQKENIIDESGMPKERFSAEFPKEGPSILRIQQVVRGDSAAYFCASSPQSGEWETQYFGPGTRLLVL.